This T cell receptor beta chain was recorded in a study of blood T cell repertoires in COVID-19 (dated by TCRdb to 2018 to 2020). With respect to the entire study: Samples covering the acute and convalescent phases of COVID-19 were provided by collaborators in the United States, Italy and Spain. The material from the prospective study consisted of cDNA or gDNA derived from T cells, B-cell-depleted T cells, or PBMCs. Samples were obtained from the ongoing ImmuneRACE study (first 160 participants) and from 950 to 1,500 subjects provided by 6 global collaborators. Where available, HLA class I and class II types were obtained from metadata supplied by the sample provider rather than from assay-based typing. Nearly every sample came with metadata listing a de-identified subject ID, COVID-19 status, age in years and sex. The repertoires were released in a freely available public database intended as a resource for research on the immune response to SARS-CoV-2. Subjects who had been exposed to COVID-19, were actively infected with it, or had recovered from it provided the deeply sampled blood TCRbeta repertoires that made up the dataset.

TCRbeta CDR3 regions were amplified from genomic DNA by means of the immunoSEQ Assay, a bias-controlled multiplex PCR. As for the authors' bioinformatics: Nucleated cell counts per sample were estimated from amplification of reference gene primers within the assay. To quantify the absolute abundance of each unique TCRbeta CDR3 rearrangement, sequence reads were collapsed and filtered. For each sample, productive Simpson clonality was calculated as the square root of Simpson's diversity index across productive rearrangements. The table was pulled from immuneACCESS by TCRdb, which kept in-frame rearrangements only. Such tables lose some clones; where checked, under half of the loss comes from unresolved V genes, and the rest has no known cause. V and J calls and clone size are copied from that table; D and trimming were computed from the DNA. Present in this sample are 100,000 to 120,000 clones, roughly 70% of which were seen just once. The ten largest clones capture about 2% of the sample.

Each collaborating institution followed its own protocols to collect whole blood in K2EDTA tubes. Collaborator samples were shipped for TCRbeta analysis as frozen whole blood, isolated PBMCs, or DNA extracted from either sample type. In its sample, this clone was seen a few times. Its cognate antigen has yet to be identified. One base away there is no much larger clone; base qualities are not given. Paper-wide results and their limitations: How much clinical and demographic metadata was included differed by source and by participant, and the metadata was provided uncurated.

The sample consisted of peripheral blood. The clonotype was recovered from a woman between 40 and 50 years old with acute or convalescent COVID-19.

This receptor carries the CDR3 CASSFSGGAYNEQFF. At the DNA level, the sequence is TGTGCCAGCAGCTTTTCGGGGGGGGCTTACAATGAGCAGTTCTTC. This chain joins TRBV7-7 to TRBJ2-1, and 8 junction bases match TRBD2. Taken from the germline V gene (reference sequence), the CDR1 and CDR2 loops are SSHAT and FNYEAQ. Germline trimming amounts to 3 bases on V and 4 bases on J, with 5 as the count of junction bases outside the gene matches. The cysteine opens and the phenylalanine closes a CDR3 of 15 amino acids. Only CDR3 DNA remains: 45 bases, in frame from the first base.